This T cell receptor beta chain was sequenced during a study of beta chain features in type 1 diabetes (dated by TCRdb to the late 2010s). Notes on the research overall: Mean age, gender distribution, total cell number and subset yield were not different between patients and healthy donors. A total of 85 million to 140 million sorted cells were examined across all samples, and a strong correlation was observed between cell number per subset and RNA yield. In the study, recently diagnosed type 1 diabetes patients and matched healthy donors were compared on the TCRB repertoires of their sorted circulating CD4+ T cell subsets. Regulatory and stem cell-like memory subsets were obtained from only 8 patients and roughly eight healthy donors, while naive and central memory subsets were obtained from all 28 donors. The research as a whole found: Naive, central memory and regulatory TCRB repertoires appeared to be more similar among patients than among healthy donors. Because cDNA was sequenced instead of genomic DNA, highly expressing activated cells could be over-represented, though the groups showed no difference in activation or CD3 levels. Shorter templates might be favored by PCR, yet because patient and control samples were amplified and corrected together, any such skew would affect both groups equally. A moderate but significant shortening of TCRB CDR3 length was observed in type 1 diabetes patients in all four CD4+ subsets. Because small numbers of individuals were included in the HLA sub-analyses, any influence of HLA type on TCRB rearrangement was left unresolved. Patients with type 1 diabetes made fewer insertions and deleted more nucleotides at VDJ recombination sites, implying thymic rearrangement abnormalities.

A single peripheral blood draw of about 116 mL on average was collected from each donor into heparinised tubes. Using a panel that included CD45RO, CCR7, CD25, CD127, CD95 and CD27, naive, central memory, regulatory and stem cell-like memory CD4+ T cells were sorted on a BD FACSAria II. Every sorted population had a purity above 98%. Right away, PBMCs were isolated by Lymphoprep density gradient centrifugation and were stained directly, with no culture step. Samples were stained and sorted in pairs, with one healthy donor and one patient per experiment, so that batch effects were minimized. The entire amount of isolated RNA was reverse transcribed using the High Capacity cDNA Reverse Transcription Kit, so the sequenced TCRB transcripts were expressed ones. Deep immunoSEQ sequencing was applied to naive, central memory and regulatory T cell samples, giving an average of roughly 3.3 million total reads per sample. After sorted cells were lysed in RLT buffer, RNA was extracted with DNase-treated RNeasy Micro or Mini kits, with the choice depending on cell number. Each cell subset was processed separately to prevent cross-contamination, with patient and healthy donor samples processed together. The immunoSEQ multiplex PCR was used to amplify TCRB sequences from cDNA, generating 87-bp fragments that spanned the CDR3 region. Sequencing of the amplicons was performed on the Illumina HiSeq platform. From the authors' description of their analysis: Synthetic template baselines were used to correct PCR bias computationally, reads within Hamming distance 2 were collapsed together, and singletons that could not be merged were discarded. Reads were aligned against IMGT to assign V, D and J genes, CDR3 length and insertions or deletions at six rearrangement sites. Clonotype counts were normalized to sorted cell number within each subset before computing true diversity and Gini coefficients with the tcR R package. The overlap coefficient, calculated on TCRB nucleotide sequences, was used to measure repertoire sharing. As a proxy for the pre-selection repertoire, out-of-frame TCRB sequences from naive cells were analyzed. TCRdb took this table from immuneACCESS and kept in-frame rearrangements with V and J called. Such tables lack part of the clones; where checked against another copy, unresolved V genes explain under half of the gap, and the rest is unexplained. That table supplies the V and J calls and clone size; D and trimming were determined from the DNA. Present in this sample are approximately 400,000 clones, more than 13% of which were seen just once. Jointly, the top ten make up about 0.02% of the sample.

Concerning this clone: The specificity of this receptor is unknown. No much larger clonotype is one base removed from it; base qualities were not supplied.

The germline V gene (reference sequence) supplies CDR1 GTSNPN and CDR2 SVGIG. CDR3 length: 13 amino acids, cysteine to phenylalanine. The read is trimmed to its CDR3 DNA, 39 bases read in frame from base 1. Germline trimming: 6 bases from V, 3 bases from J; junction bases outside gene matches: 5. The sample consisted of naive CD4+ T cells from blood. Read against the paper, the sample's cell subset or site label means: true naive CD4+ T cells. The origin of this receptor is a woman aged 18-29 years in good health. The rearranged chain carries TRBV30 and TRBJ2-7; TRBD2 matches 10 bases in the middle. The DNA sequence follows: TGTGCCTGTGGGACTAGCGCATACTACGAGCAGTACTTC. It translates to CACGTSAYYEQYF.